This paragraph reports one T cell receptor beta chain. The antigen is undetermined. This specimen belongs to a study of CD4+ T cells in melanoma. Overall study results and limits: A reported correlation linked neoantigen-specific CD4+ T cells to CD8+, macrophage and B cell function. In melanoma, neoantigen-specific CD4+ T cells reportedly differed in differentiation state.

Profiling relied on immunoSEQ multiplex PCR, and the TCRdb table lists in-frame clones only, not all of them. The sample records about 3,900 clones, 60% to 75% being singletons. V was trimmed by 3 bases and J by 4 bases, leaving 12 bases between them. The CDR3 runs to 15 residues. CDR1 and CDR2 (germline): SGHTA, FQGNSA. The specimen was tumor tissue. This TCR was sampled from a human donor with melanoma. The rearrangement uses TRBV7-2 and TRBJ2-2, with a possible D match to TRBD2 (6 bases). CDR3: CASSFAGSGTGELFF. The CDR3 DNA follows: TGTGCCAGCAGCTTCGCGGGATCCGGCACCGGGGAGCTGTTTTTT. Complete variable domain (other parts from reference TRBV7-2 and TRBJ2-2): GAGVSQSPSNKVTEKGKDVELRCDPISGHTALYWYRQSLGQGLEFLIYFQGNSAPDKSGLPSDRFSAERTGGSVSTLTIQRTQQEDSAVYLCASSFAGSGTGELFFGEGSRLTVL.